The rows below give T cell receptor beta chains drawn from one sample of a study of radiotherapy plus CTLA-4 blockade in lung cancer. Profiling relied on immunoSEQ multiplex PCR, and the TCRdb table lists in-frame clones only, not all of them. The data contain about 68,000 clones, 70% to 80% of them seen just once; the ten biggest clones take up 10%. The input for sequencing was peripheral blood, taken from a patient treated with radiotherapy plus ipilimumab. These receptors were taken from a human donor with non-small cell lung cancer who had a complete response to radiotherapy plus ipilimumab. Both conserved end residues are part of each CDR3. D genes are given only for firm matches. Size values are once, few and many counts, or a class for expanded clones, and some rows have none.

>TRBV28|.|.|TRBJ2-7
TGTGCCAGCAGGACCGGGCGCAACTACGAGCAGTACTTC
CASRTGRNYEQYF
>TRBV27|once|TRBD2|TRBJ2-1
TGTGCCAGCAGTGGACTAGCGGGAGATGAGCAGTTCTTC
CASSGLAGDEQFF
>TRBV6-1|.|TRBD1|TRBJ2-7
TGTGCCAGCAGTGCCGACAGGGGTTATGCTTACGAGCAGTACTTC
CASSADRGYAYEQYF
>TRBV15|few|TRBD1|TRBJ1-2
TGTGCCACCAGCAGAGGCGGGACAGGGGCCGGGGACTATGGCTACACCTTC
CATSRGGTGAGDYGYTF
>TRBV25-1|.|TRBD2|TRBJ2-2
TGTGCCAGCAGTGAATACTGGCGGGAGAGCACCGGGGAGCTGTTTTTT
CASSEYWRESTGELFF
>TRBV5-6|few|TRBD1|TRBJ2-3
TGTGCCAGCAGCACGGGACAGACGAGCACAGATACGCAGTATTTT
CASSTGQTSTDTQYF
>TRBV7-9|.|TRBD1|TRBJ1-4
TGTGCCAGCAGCACAGACAGGGCAACTAATGAAAAACTGTTTTTT
CASSTDRATNEKLFF
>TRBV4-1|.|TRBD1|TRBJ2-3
TGCGCCAGCAGCCGGACAGGTCTGGGAACAGATACGCAGTATTTT
CASSRTGLGTDTQYF
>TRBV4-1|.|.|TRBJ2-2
TGCGCCAGCAGGCACGTAATTTCGACCGGGGAGCTGTTTTTT
CASRHVISTGELFF
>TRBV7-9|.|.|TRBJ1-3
TGTGCCAGCAGCTTAGCCACCGTGGGATCTGGAAACACCATATATTTT
CASSLATVGSGNTIYF
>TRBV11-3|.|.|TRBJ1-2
TGTGCCAGCAGCTTAGCACAGGGCTATAACTATGGCTACACCTTC
CASSLAQGYNYGYTF
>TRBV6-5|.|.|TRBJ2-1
TGTGCCAGCAATTTACGCCAGGGTATGGGCAATGAGCAGTTCTTC
CASNLRQGMGNEQFF
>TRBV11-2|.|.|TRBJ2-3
TGTGCCAGCAGCTTAGATTCCCAGTACTGGCAAGATACGCAGTATTTT
CASSLDSQYWQDTQYF
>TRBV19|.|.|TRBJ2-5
TGTGCCAGTAGTATGGAGGGTTGGGTGACCCAGTACTTC
CASSMEGWVTQYF
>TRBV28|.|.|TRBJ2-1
TGTGCCAGCAGTCCACCGGGACCAATAAGTAGTGAGCAGTTCTTC
CASSPPGPISSEQFF
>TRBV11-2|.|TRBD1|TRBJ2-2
TGTGCCAGCAGCCGGACAGGAACCGGGGAGCTGTTTTTT
CASSRTGTGELFF
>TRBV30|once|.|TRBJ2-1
TGTGCCTGGAGGATGGAGGAATCCCACAATGAGCAGTTCTTC
CAWRMEESHNEQFF